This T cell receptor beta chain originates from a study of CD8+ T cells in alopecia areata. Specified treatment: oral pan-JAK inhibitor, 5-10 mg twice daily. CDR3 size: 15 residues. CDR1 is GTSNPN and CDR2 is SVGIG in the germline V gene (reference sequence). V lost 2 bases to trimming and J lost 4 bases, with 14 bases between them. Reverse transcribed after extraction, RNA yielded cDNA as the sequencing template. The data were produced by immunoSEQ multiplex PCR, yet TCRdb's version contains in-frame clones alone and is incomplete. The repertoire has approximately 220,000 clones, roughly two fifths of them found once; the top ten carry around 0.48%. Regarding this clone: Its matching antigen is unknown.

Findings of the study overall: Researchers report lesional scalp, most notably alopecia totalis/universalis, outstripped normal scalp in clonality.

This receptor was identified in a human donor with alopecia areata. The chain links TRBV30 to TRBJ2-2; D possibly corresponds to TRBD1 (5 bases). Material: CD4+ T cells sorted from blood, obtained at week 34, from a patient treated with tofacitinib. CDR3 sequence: CAWSSLGASTGELFF. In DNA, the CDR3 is TGTGCCTGGAGTTCCCTTGGGGCCAGCACCGGGGAGCTGTTTTTT.